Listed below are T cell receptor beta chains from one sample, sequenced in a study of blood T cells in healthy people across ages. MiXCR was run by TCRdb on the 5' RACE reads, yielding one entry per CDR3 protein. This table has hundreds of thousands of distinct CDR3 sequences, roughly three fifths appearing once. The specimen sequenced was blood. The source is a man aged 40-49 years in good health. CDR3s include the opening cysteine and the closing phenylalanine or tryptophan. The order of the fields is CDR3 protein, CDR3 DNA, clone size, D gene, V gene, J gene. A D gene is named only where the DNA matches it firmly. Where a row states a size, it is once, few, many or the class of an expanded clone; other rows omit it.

CDR3: CAISAGTGPYEQYF
DNA: TGTGCCATCAGTGCGGGGACAGGGCCTTACGAGCAGTACTTC
size: .
D: TRBD1
V: TRBV10-3
J: TRBJ2-7

CDR3: CASSQDGAGALSEAFF
DNA: TGCGCCAGCAGCCAAGATGGGGCAGGGGCCTTATCTGAAGCTTTCTTT
size: once
D: .
V: TRBV4-3
J: TRBJ1-1

CDR3: CSASRDRGTNEQFF
DNA: TGCAGTGCTTCCCGGGACAGGGGGACCAATGAGCAGTTCTTC
size: few
D: TRBD1
V: TRBV20-1
J: TRBJ2-1

CDR3: CASSLGQGAFEGYTF
DNA: TGCGCCAGCAGCTTGGGACAGGGGGCGTTCGAAGGCTACACCTTC
size: .
D: TRBD1
V: TRBV5-1
J: TRBJ1-2

CDR3: CSARRRYSYEQYF
DNA: TGCAGTGCTAGGAGACGCTACTCCTACGAGCAGTACTTC
size: .
D: .
V: TRBV20-1
J: TRBJ2-7

CDR3: CSAKGLAGGEWETQYF
DNA: TGCAGTGCTAAGGGTCTAGCGGGAGGGGAATGGGAGACCCAGTACTTC
size: .
D: TRBD2
V: TRBV20-1
J: TRBJ2-5

CDR3: CASSKESPGTSTDTQYF
DNA: TGTGCCAGCAGCAAAGAGTCGCCAGGGACTAGCACAGATACGCAGTATTTT
size: .
D: .
V: TRBV21-1
J: TRBJ2-3

CDR3: CASIPGTFLSQPQHF
DNA: TGTGCCAGCATCCCAGGGACATTTCTCTCCCAGCCCCAGCATTTT
size: .
D: .
V: TRBV28
J: TRBJ1-5

CDR3: CSARLGPGANSYEQYF
DNA: TGCAGTGCTAGGTTGGGGCCAGGGGCCAACTCCTACGAGCAGTACTTC
size: .
D: .
V: TRBV20-1
J: TRBJ2-7

CDR3: CSARGDPRGTGYGYTF
DNA: TGCAGTGCTAGAGGAGACCCCCGGGGCACAGGCTATGGCTACACCTTC
size: few
D: .
V: TRBV20-1
J: TRBJ1-2

CDR3: CSVVLLGRYEQYF
DNA: TGCAGCGTTGTTTTACTAGGAAGATACGAGCAGTACTTC
size: few
D: .
V: TRBV29-1
J: TRBJ2-7

CDR3: CASSTQGSGANVLTF
DNA: TGCGCCAGCAGCACACAGGGATCTGGGGCCAACGTCCTGACTTTC
size: few
D: .
V: TRBV5-1
J: TRBJ2-6

CDR3: CASSSSSGRGQLGNEQFF
DNA: TGTGCCAGCAGCTCCTCAAGCGGGAGGGGTCAGTTGGGGAATGAGCAGTTCTTC
size: few
D: TRBD2
V: TRBV11-2
J: TRBJ2-1

CDR3: CASSGPGGNEQFF
DNA: TGTGCCAGCAGTGGCCCTGGGGGCAATGAGCAGTTCTTC
size: once
D: .
V: TRBV6-1
J: TRBJ2-1

CDR3: CASKPLAKNIQYF
DNA: TGTGCCAGCAAACCCCTAGCCAAAAACATTCAGTACTTC
size: .
D: .
V: TRBV6-5
J: TRBJ2-4

CDR3: CSAWRGRADSGANVLTF
DNA: TGCAGTGCTTGGCGGGGCAGGGCTGACTCTGGGGCCAACGTCCTGACTTTC
size: few
D: .
V: TRBV20-1
J: TRBJ2-6

CDR3: CISVPEALTHDQETQYF
DNA: .
size: once
D: .
V: TRBV7-5
J: TRBJ2-5

CDR3: CASSQGSRDRESYEQYF
DNA: TGTGCCAGCAGCCAAGGCTCCCGGGACAGGGAGTCCTACGAGCAGTACTTC
size: many
D: TRBD1
V: TRBV14
J: TRBJ2-7

CDR3: CASRNIAGEIYEQYF
DNA: TGCGCCAGCAGAAACATAGCGGGGGAGATCTACGAGCAGTACTTC
size: .
D: TRBD2
V: TRBV5-1
J: TRBJ2-7

CDR3: CSATTTSGRGDEQFF
DNA: TGCAGTGCTACTACCACTAGCGGGAGGGGTGATGAGCAGTTCTTC
size: .
D: TRBD2
V: TRBV20-1
J: TRBJ2-1

CDR3: CASSLDGHRGPNSPLHF
DNA: TGCGCCAGCAGCTTGGATGGTCACAGGGGACCGAATTCACCCCTCCACTTT
size: .
D: TRBD1
V: TRBV5-1
J: TRBJ1-6

CDR3: CASSADPRATDTQYF
DNA: TGTGCCAGCAGTGCGGACCCCCGAGCTACAGATACGCAGTATTTT
size: .
D: .
V: TRBV6-1
J: TRBJ2-3

CDR3: CASSYSTNYGYTF
DNA: TGTGCCAGCAGTTACTCGACTAACTATGGCTACACCTTC
size: .
D: .
V: TRBV6-6
J: TRBJ1-2

CDR3: CASSSSAKNIQYF
DNA: TGTGCCAGCAGTTCTAGCGCTAAAAACATTCAGTACTTC
size: once
D: .
V: TRBV12-3/TRBV12-4
J: TRBJ2-4

CDR3: CASSLGRQGRHEKLFF
DNA: TGCGCCAGCAGCTTGGGGAGACAGGGGCGGCATGAAAAACTGTTTTTT
size: .
D: TRBD1
V: TRBV5-1
J: TRBJ1-4

CDR3: CASSDSGYSTDTQYF
DNA: TGTGCCAGCAGTGATTCGGGGTACTCCACAGATACGCAGTATTTT
size: .
D: .
V: TRBV6-1
J: TRBJ2-3

CDR3: CASSEDPTGYYEQYF
DNA: TGTGCCAGCAGTGAAGATCCGACGGGATACTACGAGCAGTACTTC
size: .
D: .
V: TRBV2
J: TRBJ2-7

CDR3: CASSFGSLHEKLFF
DNA: TGTGCCAGCAGTTTCGGTAGTTTACATGAAAAACTGTTTTTT
size: .
D: .
V: TRBV28
J: TRBJ1-4

CDR3: CASLGGRQVGYNEQFF
DNA: TGTGCCAGCCTGGGGGGTCGACAGGTCGGCTACAATGAGCAGTTCTTC
size: once
D: .
V: TRBV12-3/TRBV12-4
J: TRBJ2-1

CDR3: CASSVEVGLSNEQFF
DNA: TGTGCCAGCAGCGTGGAGGTGGGGTTGAGCAATGAGCAGTTCTTC
size: .
D: .
V: TRBV9
J: TRBJ2-1

CDR3: CAISFLRRGTYEQYF
DNA: TGTGCCATCAGTTTCCTGAGGCGCGGCACCTACGAGCAGTACTTC
size: .
D: .
V: TRBV10-3
J: TRBJ2-7

CDR3: CASSVAPAGQGANYEQYF
DNA: TGTGCCAGCAGCGTAGCTCCCGCAGGACAGGGGGCTAACTACGAGCAGTACTTC
size: few
D: TRBD1
V: TRBV9
J: TRBJ2-7

CDR3: CASSVLAGVRSSYNEQFF
DNA: TGTGCCAGCAGTGTTCTAGCGGGAGTGAGAAGCTCCTACAATGAGCAGTTCTTC
size: few
D: TRBD2
V: TRBV7-8
J: TRBJ2-1

CDR3: CSAELGQKQFF
DNA: TGCAGCGCCGAACTGGGCCAGAAGCAGTTCTTC
size: few
D: .
V: TRBV29-1
J: TRBJ2-1

CDR3: CASSLQGLVVKAFF
DNA: TGTGCCAGCAGTCTACAGGGACTGGTAGTGAAAGCTTTCTTT
size: .
D: .
V: TRBV12-3/TRBV12-4
J: TRBJ1-1

CDR3: CASSFPGMNTEAFF
DNA: TGTGCCAGCAGCTTCCCGGGCATGAACACTGAAGCTTTCTTT
size: .
D: .
V: TRBV7-9
J: TRBJ1-1

CDR3: CASRPTSGVHNEQFF
DNA: TGTGCCAGCAGACCAACTAGCGGGGTTCACAATGAGCAGTTCTTC
size: many
D: TRBD2
V: TRBV12-3/TRBV12-4
J: TRBJ2-1

CDR3: CASSQDGLRNEQFF
DNA: TGTGCCAGCAGCCAAGACGGTCTTAGGAATGAGCAGTTCTTC
size: few
D: .
V: TRBV3-1
J: TRBJ2-1

CDR3: CSARVSAQGGEKLFF
DNA: TGCAGTGCTAGAGTTTCGGCGCAAGGTGGGGAAAAACTGTTTTTT
size: .
D: .
V: TRBV20-1
J: TRBJ1-4

CDR3: CSARFAGGYNEQYF
DNA: TGCAGTGCTAGATTCGCGGGGGGTTACAATGAGCAGTACTTC
size: .
D: TRBD2
V: TRBV20-1
J: TRBJ2-5

CDR3: CASSPHGSGQPTDTQYF
DNA: TGTGCCAGCAGCCCCCACGGGTCGGGACAACCCACAGATACGCAGTATTTT
size: .
D: .
V: TRBV7-3
J: TRBJ2-3

CDR3: CASSQLAGGPDTQYF
DNA: TGTGCCAGCAGCCAGCTAGCGGGAGGGCCAGATACGCAGTATTTT
size: few
D: TRBD2
V: TRBV6-4
J: TRBJ2-3

CDR3: CASSELEVTDTQYF
DNA: TGTGCCAGCAGTGAACTCGAGGTTACAGATACGCAGTATTTT
size: .
D: .
V: TRBV25-1
J: TRBJ2-3

CDR3: CASSLRGATTDTQYF
DNA: TGTGCCAGCAGCTTAAGGGGGGCGACCACAGATACGCAGTATTTT
size: few
D: .
V: TRBV13
J: TRBJ2-3